This T cell receptor beta chain is drawn from a study of CD8 T cells in ankylosing spondylitis. After removal of 0 bases from V and 2 bases from J, the junction contained 8 bases not matched to a gene. The CDR3 loop spans 16 amino acids. The germline CDR1 and CDR2 sequences are SGHDT and YYEEEE. Notes on this clonotype: Its cognate antigen is unknown.

Study outcomes and limitations: A TCR beta motif of several highly homologous variants seemed to mark ankylosing spondylitis blood.

TCRdb re-derived calls from the 5' RACE reads in MiXCR, one entry per CDR3 protein. The data hold fewer than 400,000 distinct CDR3 sequences, with under 8.5% observed a single time. The chain joins TRBV5-6 to TRBJ2-7; the match to TRBD1 covers 7 bases. Specimen: blood, either unsorted or a sorted T cell fraction (not recorded which). The clonotype was recovered from a male donor with ankylosing spondylitis. The CDR3 is CASSLALRDRPYEQYF. As DNA, the CDR3 is TGTGCCAGCAGCTTGGCTCTCCGGGACAGACCCTACGAGCAGTACTTC. Full variable domain (remainder filled in from reference TRBV5-6 and TRBJ2-7): DAGVTQSPTHLIKTRGQQVTLRCSPKSGHDTVSWYQQALGQGPQFIFQYYEEEERQRGNFPDRFSGHQFPNYSSELNVNALLLGDSALYLCASSLALRDRPYEQYFGPGTRLTVT.